A selection of T cell receptor beta chains follows, all from one sample in a study of CD8 T cells in ankylosing spondylitis. TCRdb used MiXCR to reprocess the 5' RACE reads, holding one entry per CDR3 protein. The profile shows about 450,000 distinct CDR3 sequences, roughly 27% of them singletons. The sample consisted of blood, either unsorted or a sorted T cell fraction (not recorded which). Receptor source: a male donor with ankylosing spondylitis. Each CDR3 is given with its conserved first and last residue. D genes are given only for firm matches. Not every row has a clone size; where given, it reads once, few, many or a size class.

TRBJ1-1 TRBV5-1 . . CASSLTGLDTEAFF TGCGCCAGCAGCTTAACAGGGTTGGACACTGAAGCTTTCTTT
TRBJ2-2 TRBV20-1 . . CSAGGRINTGELFF TGCAGTGCTGGGGGGAGGATAAACACCGGGGAGCTGTTTTTT
TRBJ1-1 TRBV6-1 TRBD1 . CASREEQGSTEAFF TGTGCCAGCAGAGAAGAACAGGGGTCGACTGAAGCTTTCTTT
TRBJ2-3 TRBV20-1 . . CSARYLDTQYF TGCAGTGCTAGGTACTTAGATACGCAGTATTTT
TRBJ2-3 TRBV4-1 TRBD2 . CASSQPGLAGLSTDTQYF TGCGCCAGCAGCCAACCGGGACTAGCGGGACTCAGCACAGATACGCAGTATTTT
TRBJ2-1 TRBV5-1 TRBD2 few CASSLGGLADYNEQFF TGCGCCAGCAGCCTAGGGGGACTAGCGGATTACAATGAGCAGTTCTTC
TRBJ2-1 TRBV4-2 . few CASTIMGSYNEQFF TGTGCCAGCACCATCATGGGCTCCTACAATGAGCAGTTCTTC
TRBJ1-2 TRBV12-3/TRBV12-4 . few CASSLAGSRTRRGYTF TGTGCCAGCAGTTTAGCCGGCAGTCGGACCAGGCGTGGCTACACCTTC
TRBJ2-1 TRBV11-3 . . CASSLGPLLEQFF TGTGCCAGCAGCTTGGGCCCCCTTTTGGAGCAGTTCTTC
TRBJ2-5 TRBV5-1 . . CASRQSAEQETQYF TGCGCCAGCCGACAGAGCGCCGAACAAGAGACCCAGTACTTC
TRBJ1-2 TRBV14 TRBD1 . CASGQGPLRHTF TGTGCCAGCGGACAGGGACCTCTCCGTCACACCTTC
TRBJ2-7 TRBV6-5 TRBD2 . CASSLLAGVNEQYF TGTGCCAGCAGTCTACTAGCGGGAGTAAACGAGCAGTACTTC
TRBJ2-2 TRBV10-3 . few CAISGGFDAGELFF TGTGCCATCAGTGGGGGATTCGATGCCGGGGAGCTGTTTTTT
TRBJ2-1 TRBV24-1 . many CATSVGGEQFF TGTGCCACCAGTGTAGGAGGTGAGCAGTTCTTC
TRBJ2-5 TRBV21-1 . . CASTEAKETQYF TGTGCCAGCACCGAGGCAAAAGAGACCCAGTACTTC
TRBJ1-1 TRBV19 TRBD1 . CASRLLGQMNTEAFF TGTGCCAGTAGGCTATTGGGACAGATGAACACTGAAGCTTTCTTT
TRBJ1-3 TRBV7-9 . few CASSFRSASGNTIYF TGTGCCAGCAGCTTCCGGTCAGCCTCTGGAAACACCATATATTTT
TRBJ2-3 TRBV15 TRBD2 . CATSRAGGITDTQYF TGTGCCACCAGCAGGGCGGGAGGGATCACAGATACGCAGTATTTT
TRBJ2-1 TRBV16 TRBD1 . CASSQRDRGNEQFF TGTGCCAGCAGCCAACGGGACAGGGGCAATGAGCAGTTCTTC
TRBJ1-3 TRBV20-1 . . CSAAGVRNTIYF TGCAGTGCCGCGGGGGTTCGAAACACCATATATTTT
TRBJ2-2 TRBV7-7 TRBD2 . CASSLRAGVPWNTGELFF TGTGCCAGCAGCTTAAGGGCGGGAGTCCCTTGGAACACCGGGGAGCTGTTTTTT
TRBJ2-3 TRBV5-1 . . CASSLEASLRTDTQYF TGCGCCAGCAGCTTGGAAGCGAGTTTGAGGACAGATACGCAGTATTTT
TRBJ1-4 TRBV5-1 TRBD1 once CASGPQGAGEKLFF TGCGCCAGCGGACCACAGGGGGCAGGGGAAAAACTGTTTTTT
TRBJ2-1 TRBV6-4 TRBD1 . CASSDDRGTEQFF TGTGCCAGCAGTGATGACAGGGGTACGGAGCAGTTCTTC
TRBJ1-2 TRBV12-3/TRBV12-4 TRBD1 . CASTHRDRESGYTF TGTGCCAGCACCCACCGGGACAGGGAGTCTGGCTACACCTTC
TRBJ2-2 TRBV5-1 TRBD2 . CASSLAGEGSGELFF TGCGCCAGCAGCTTAGCGGGAGAGGGTTCCGGGGAGCTGTTTTTT
TRBJ2-2 TRBV4-2 . . CASSQDGTSYGELFF TGTGCCAGCAGCCAAGATGGCACTAGCTACGGGGAGCTGTTTTTT
TRBJ2-7 TRBV7-8 . once CASSFRGQLASNEQYF TGTGCCAGCAGCTTCAGGGGCCAACTAGCGTCTAACGAGCAGTACTTC
TRBJ1-1 TRBV29-1 . . CSVEEFEGNEAFF TGCAGCGTTGAAGAGTTTGAGGGGAATGAAGCTTTCTTT
TRBJ1-2 TRBV5-5 TRBD1 many CASSPGQGDYGYTF TGTGCCAGCAGCCCGGGACAGGGGGACTATGGCTACACCTTC
TRBJ2-1 TRBV7-2 . . CASSNNGLQGNEQFF TGTGCCAGCAGTAACAACGGTTTGCAAGGGAATGAGCAGTTCTTC
TRBJ1-1 TRBV6-5 TRBD1 few CASSYSRKQGRNTEAFF TGTGCCAGCAGTTACTCCAGAAAACAGGGGAGGAACACTGAAGCTTTCTTT
TRBJ2-5 TRBV2 . . CASSVNSWETQYF TGTGCCAGCAGTGTAAATTCTTGGGAGACCCAGTACTTC
TRBJ1-6 TRBV20-1 TRBD1 . CSARAGQVYSPLHF TGCAGTGCTCGGGCGGGACAGGTGTATTCACCCCTCCACTTT
TRBJ2-3 TRBV20-1 TRBD1 . CSASPLDRVGSDTQYF TGCAGTGCTAGCCCCCTCGACAGGGTTGGTTCAGATACGCAGTATTTT
TRBJ2-1 TRBV3-1 . . CASSRLGEGDLTNEQFF TGTGCCAGCAGCCGGCTGGGTGAGGGAGATCTTACCAATGAGCAGTTCTTC
TRBJ1-2 TRBV5-1 . . CASSLDPSGGYTF TGCGCCAGCAGCTTAGACCCAAGCGGGGGCTACACCTTC
TRBJ2-1 TRBV5-6 TRBD2 few CASSVRTSGTEQFF TGTGCCAGCAGCGTCCGGACTAGCGGGACTGAGCAGTTCTTC
TRBJ2-2 TRBV12-3/TRBV12-4 TRBD1 many CATTQGAYAGELFF TGTGCCACTACCCAGGGGGCGTACGCCGGGGAGCTGTTTTTT
TRBJ2-2 TRBV4-1 TRBD2 . CASSQGLAGAGELFF TGCGCCAGCAGCCAAGGGCTAGCGGGAGCCGGGGAGCTGTTTTTT
TRBJ2-7 TRBV27 . few CASSLSGLRERAYEQYF TGTGCCAGCAGTTTATCGGGACTCAGGGAGCGGGCCTACGAGCAGTACTTC